Below are 20 T cell receptor beta chains sequenced from a single sample in a study of early T cells in non-severe SARS-CoV-2 infection. MiXCR, run by TCRdb on the 5' RACE reads, gives a single entry per CDR3 protein. The sample records approximately 77,000 distinct CDR3 sequences, 15% to 18% being singletons. Sample: whole blood. Receptors originate from an adult who was a healthcare worker with PCR-confirmed SARS-CoV-2 infection or an uninfected control (not recorded which).

This clonotype was seen more than once but under ten times. The V gene is TRBV20-1, the J gene TRBJ2-7, with 8 bases lining up with TRBD2. From germline, CDR1 is DFQATT and CDR2 SNEGSKA (reference sequence). CDR3 length: 13 residues. V lost 0 bases, J lost 3 bases, and 1 base stayed unmatched. CDR3 coding DNA: TGCAGTGCTAGAGATGGGACTAGCTACGAGCAGTACTTC. Its protein product is CSARDGTSYEQYF.

This clonotype was observed many times. The chain links TRBV2 to TRBJ1-5; D is unclear. This CDR3 contains 15 residues. Germline V gene lookup returns CDR1 SNHLY and CDR2 FYNNEI. Trimming removed 6 bases from V and 3 bases from J, with 15 bases in between. This CDR3 reads CASSKSPESNQPQHF. The CDR3 region has the DNA TGTGCCAGCAGCAAGAGTCCAGAGTCCAATCAGCCCCAGCATTTT.

This clonotype was detected only a few times. V and J are TRBV18 and TRBJ1-2; no reliable D call. The CDR3 is 13 amino acids. Deletions cut 2 bases from V and 2 bases from J, with 6 bases between. Germline V gene sequence: CDR1 KGHSH, CDR2 LQKENI. The CDR3 DNA follows: TGTGCCAGCTCACCATCGGTGAACTATGGCTACACCTTC. Its protein product is CASSPSVNYGYTF.

This clonotype showed up many times. V usage is TRBV30 and J usage is TRBJ2-1, with 11 bases aligning to TRBD2. The J segment lost 8 bases and the V segment lost 2 bases, leaving 8 bases of the junction unmatched. Germline V gene data show CDR1 as GTSNPN and CDR2 as SVGIG (reference sequence). There are 15 residues in the CDR3. CDR3: CAWSPTSGNLHEQFF. CDR3 bases: TGTGCCTGGAGTCCGACTAGCGGGAATTTACATGAGCAGTTCTTC.

This clonotype appeared a few times. The rearrangement joins TRBV12-3 or TRBV12-4 to TRBJ2-7; 8 nucleotides match TRBD1. The CDR3 contains 15 residues. After removal of 3 bases from V and 3 bases from J, the junction contained 7 bases not matched to a gene. CDR3 sequence reads: CASSFLRTGFYEQYF. CDR3 DNA sequence: TGTGCCAGCAGTTTCCTCCGGACAGGGTTCTACGAGCAGTACTTC.

This clonotype turned up a few times. The V and J genes are TRBV7-6 and TRBJ2-6; no firm D call. V lost 3 bases to trimming and J lost 1 base, with 7 bases between them. The CDR3 extends over 15 amino acids. CDR1 is SGHVS and CDR2 is FNYEAQ in the germline V gene. CDR3 nucleotides: TGTGCCAGCAGCTTGATGAGTTCTGGGGCCAACGTCCTGACTTTC. It specifies CASSLMSSGANVLTF.

V and J are TRBV9 and TRBJ2-1; D call uncertain. CDR1 SGDLS and CDR2 YYNGEE come from the germline V gene. The CDR3 is 12 residues long. V lost 8 bases and J lost 8, with 14 bases in between. The chain's CDR3 is CASNIGWDEQFF. The CDR3 DNA reads TGTGCCAGTAACATAGGTTGGGATGAGCAGTTCTTC. The full variable domain, completed using reference TRBV9 and TRBJ2-1, is DSGVTQTPKHLITATGQRVTLRCSPRSGDLSVYWYQQSLDQGLQFLIQYYNGEERAKGNILERFSAQQFPDLHSELNLSSLELGDSALYFCASNIGWDEQFFGPGTRLTVL.

DNA for the CDR3: TGCAGCGTTGAAGAGGAGCGATACACCGGGGAGCTGTTTTTT. Encoded protein: CSVEEERYTGELFF. This chain joins TRBV29-1 and TRBJ2-2; D remains unclear. The V end was cut by 0 bases, the J end by 3 bases, with 8 bases between. The CDR3 has 14 amino acids. Looked up from germline, CDR1 is SQVTM and CDR2 is ANQGSEA.

The gene calls are TRBV5-1 and TRBJ1-2, with D perhaps matching TRBD1 (5 bases). The CDR3 loop spans 13 amino acids. Germline V CDR1 and CDR2: SGHRS, YFSETQ. V dropped 0 bases and J dropped 8 bases, with 11 bases sitting between them. The CDR3 loop is CASSLGGLLGYTF. In nucleotides, the CDR3 is TGCGCCAGCAGCTTGGGGGGACTGCTCGGCTACACCTTC.

This clonotype was counted between two and nine times. The chain employs TRBV5-1 and TRBJ2-7; D is tentatively TRBD1 or TRBD2 (6 bases each). Germline V CDR1 and CDR2: SGHRS, YFSETQ. The CDR3 is 14 residues long. Trimming pared 2 bases from V and 5 bases from J, leaving 14 bases between. Written as DNA, the CDR3 is TGCGCCAGCAGCTTCCACGGGGGCAATGACGAGCAGTACTTC. As protein: CASSFHGGNDEQYF.

At least ten counts were recorded for this clonotype. This chain links TRBV5-4 with TRBJ1-1; a possible D gene is TRBD1 (6 bases). The germline V gene has CDR1 SGHNT and CDR2 YYREEE (reference sequence). V was trimmed by 9 bases and J by 1 base, leaving 16 bases between them. This CDR3 is built from 14 residues. The chain's CDR3 is CATWGAAPNTEAFF. CDR3 nucleotide sequence: TGTGCCACCTGGGGGGCAGCCCCGAACACTGAAGCTTTCTTT. The variable domain in full, completed from reference TRBV5-4 and TRBJ1-1, reads ETGVTQSPTHLIKTRGQQVTLRCSSQSGHNTVSWYQQALGQGPQFIFQYYREEENGRGNFPPRFSGLQFPNYSSELNVNALELDDSALYLCATWGAAPNTEAFFGQGTRLTVV.

V gene TRBV4-1 combines with J gene TRBJ1-1; 11 nucleotides agree with TRBD1. The CDR3 runs 16 residues. Germline-derived CDR1 and CDR2 are MGHRA and YSYEKL. J gave up 0 bases and V 1 base, and 1 base lay outside the gene matches. The CDR3 spells CASSQGTGGMNTEAFF. In DNA form, the CDR3 reads TGCGCCAGCAGCCAAGGGACAGGGGGCATGAACACTGAAGCTTTCTTT.

The chain couples TRBV5-1 to TRBJ1-6; D unresolved. This CDR3 is built from 13 residues. Trimming pared 0 bases from V and 10 bases from J, leaving 8 bases between. Germline loops: CDR1 SGHRS, CDR2 YFSETQ. The chain's CDR3 is CASSLGVKSPLHF. In DNA, the CDR3 is TGCGCCAGCAGCTTGGGGGTTAAGTCACCCCTCCACTTT.

The chain combines TRBV4-3 with TRBJ1-3; TRBD1 might be the D (5 bases). V lost 0 bases and J lost 4, with 10 bases in between. CDR1 is LGHNA and CDR2 is YSLEER in the germline V gene. This CDR3 is built from 15 residues. The CDR3 coding sequence is TGCGCCAGCAGCCAAGATAAGGGGCGGGGAAACACCATATATTTT. It translates to CASSQDKGRGNTIYF.

This clonotype came up once. This chain uses TRBV27 with TRBJ2-3; D is ambiguous. Trimming cost V 5 bases and J 0 bases, with 6 bases left between them. CDR3 length: 13 residues. CDR1 is MNHEY and CDR2 is SMNVEV in the germline V gene (reference sequence). The CDR3 loop is CASSTPSTDTQYF. Here the CDR3 DNA reads TGTGCCAGCAGTACGCCTAGCACAGATACGCAGTATTTT.

This clonotype was detected only a few times. The genes are TRBV9 and TRBJ1-2; D gene unclear. Germline values: CDR1 SGDLS, CDR2 YYNGEE. The CDR3 extends over 13 amino acids. With 0 bases removed from V and 5 bases from J, the gap between germline ends came to 8 bases. The DNA of the CDR3 is TGTGCCAGCAGCGTAGCGCCCTTATATGGCTACACCTTC. Encoded protein: CASSVAPLYGYTF.

The gene calls are TRBV5-1 and TRBJ1-1; 12 nucleotides agree with TRBD1. Germline-derived CDR1 and CDR2 are SGHRS and YFSETQ. The junction had 8 bases not matched to a gene; V was cut back by 3 bases and J by 2 bases. The CDR3 is 17 residues long. The CDR3 here is CASSWEGTGGYNTEAFF. In DNA, the CDR3 is TGCGCCAGCAGCTGGGAAGGGACAGGGGGCTATAACACTGAAGCTTTCTTT.

This clonotype was seen only a few times. The rearrangement joins TRBV3-1 to TRBJ2-7; D unclear. The V gene lost 1 base and the J gene lost 1 base, with 2 bases spanning the gap. Per the germline V gene, CDR1 is LGHDT and CDR2 is YNNKEL (reference sequence). The CDR3 is 12 amino acids. CDR3 region: CASSQVSYEQYF. The CDR3 region has the DNA TGTGCCAGCAGCCAAGTATCCTACGAGCAGTACTTC.

This clonotype was recorded a few times. V usage is TRBV6-2 or TRBV6-3 and J usage is TRBJ1-2; 7 positions agree with TRBD1. Trimming cost V 2 bases and J 2 bases; bases outside gene matches: 8. CDR3 length: 16 residues. Germline-derived CDR1 and CDR2 are MNHEY and SVGEGT. CDR3 nucleotides: TGTGCCAGCAGTTACCGGACAGGCCGGGGGAACTATGGCTACACCTTC. It translates to CASSYRTGRGNYGYTF.

The J gene is TRBJ2-2, the V gene TRBV9; 8 bases align to TRBD2. The V and J ends lost 0 bases and 4 bases, in that order; junction bases with no gene match: 2. The germline V gene encodes CDR1 SGDLS and CDR2 YYNGEE. The CDR3 has 15 amino acids. CDR3 sequence (DNA): TGTGCCAGCAGCGTAGCGGGGGGGGCCACCGGGGAGCTGTTTTTT. Translation: CASSVAGGATGELFF.